This T cell receptor (beta chain) was captured by sequencing in a study of blood T cell repertoires in COVID-19. Study as a whole: Samples representing acute and convalescent COVID-19 were sourced from the United States, Italy and Spain. Sources were T cells, B-cell-depleted T cells, or PBMCs; the material itself was cDNA or gDNA.

This clone has just one count. CDR1 and CDR2 (germline): DFQATT, SNEGSKA (reference sequence). The ends were cut back, 2 bases at V and 9 bases at J, with 10 bases in the middle. The CDR3 spans 11 residues. In the original workflow: It was from reference gene primer amplification that nucleated cell counts were estimated. TCRdb keeps only in-frame clones here, not all; method: immunoSEQ multiplex PCR. D and trimming come from the DNA, and the V and J calls and clone size come from that table. Of 300,000 or so clones listed, roughly 91% are singletons. Sequencing input: peripheral blood. The sequence derives from a man aged 50 to 60 with active or convalescent COVID-19. The V and J genes are TRBV20-1 and TRBJ1-1; TRBD1 is a possible D gene (6 bases). The DNA of the CDR3 is TGCAGTGCTAGACAGGGACACCAAGCTTTCTTT. Protein: CSARQGHQAFF.